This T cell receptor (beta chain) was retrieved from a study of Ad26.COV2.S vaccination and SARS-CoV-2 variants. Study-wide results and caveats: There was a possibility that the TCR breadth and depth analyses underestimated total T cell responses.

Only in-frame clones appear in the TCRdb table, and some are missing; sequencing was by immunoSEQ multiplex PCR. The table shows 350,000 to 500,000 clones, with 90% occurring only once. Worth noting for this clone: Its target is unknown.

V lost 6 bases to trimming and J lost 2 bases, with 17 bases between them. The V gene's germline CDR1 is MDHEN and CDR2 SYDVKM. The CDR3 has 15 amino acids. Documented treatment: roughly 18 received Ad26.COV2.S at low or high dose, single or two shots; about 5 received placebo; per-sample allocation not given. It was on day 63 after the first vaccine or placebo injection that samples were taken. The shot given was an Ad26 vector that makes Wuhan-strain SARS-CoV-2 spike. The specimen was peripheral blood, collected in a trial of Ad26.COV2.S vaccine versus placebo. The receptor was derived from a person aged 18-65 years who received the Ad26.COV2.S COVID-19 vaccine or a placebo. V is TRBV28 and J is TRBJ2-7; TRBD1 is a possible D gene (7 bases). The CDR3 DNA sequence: TGTGCCAGCAGCTATTACAGGGGAGGAACCTACGAGCAGTACTTC. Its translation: CASSYYRGGTYEQYF. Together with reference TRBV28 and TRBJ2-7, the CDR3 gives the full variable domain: DVKVTQSSRYLVKRTGEKVFLECVQDMDHENMFWYRQDPGLGLRLIYFSYDVKMKEKGDIPEGYSVSREKKERFSLILESASTNQTSMYLCASSYYRGGTYEQYFGPGTRLTVT.